This is a list of T cell receptor beta chains from one sample in a study of blood T cell repertoires in COVID-19. Sequencing was performed with immunoSEQ multiplex PCR; in TCRdb, only in-frame clones are kept and a portion is missing. The data contain 180,000 or so clones, approximately 80% of them seen just once; the ten biggest clones take up 6% to 7%. The sequencing input was peripheral blood. These TCRs come from a woman aged 40 to 49 with COVID-19, enrolled during active disease. CDR3s include the opening cysteine and the closing phenylalanine or tryptophan. The D gene is left open where the match is weak. Only some rows state a clone size, as once, few, many or a class for expanded clones.

d_call j_call clone_size v_call cdr3_aa cdr3_nt
TRBD2 TRBJ2-7 . TRBV2 CASFPGGDSYEQYF TGTGCCAGCTTCCCCGGGGGGGACTCCTACGAGCAGTACTTC
. TRBJ1-1 . TRBV5-1 CASSPRVGFEAFF TGCGCCAGCAGCCCCCGCGTGGGCTTCGAAGCTTTCTTT
. TRBJ2-5 . TRBV2 CASSAGETQYF TGTGCCAGCAGTGCAGGGGAGACCCAGTACTTC
. TRBJ2-2 . TRBV2 CASHRATGELFF TGTGCCAGCCACCGAGCCACCGGGGAGCTGTTTTTT
. TRBJ2-1 . TRBV7-9 CASSLSGGAEQFF TGTGCCAGCAGCTTGTCCGGGGGAGCTGAGCAGTTCTTC
TRBD1 TRBJ1-1 . TRBV3-1/TRBV3-2 CASSSGQGADAEAFF TGTGCCAGCAGCTCGGGACAGGGGGCGGACGCTGAAGCTTTCTTT
. TRBJ1-2 . TRBV27 CASSLRGSRGYTF TGTGCCAGCAGTTTACGGGGTAGTAGGGGCTACACCTTC
. TRBJ2-5 . TRBV6-1 CASSAPGGTAQETQYF TGTGCCAGCAGTGCCCCGGGGGGGACAGCTCAAGAGACCCAGTACTTC
. TRBJ1-1 . TRBV9 CASSVVRGARADTEAFF TGTGCCAGCAGCGTAGTGCGGGGGGCAAGGGCTGACACTGAAGCTTTCTTT
. TRBJ1-2 . TRBV27 CASSLTAPDYGYTF TGTGCCAGCAGTTTAACAGCTCCTGACTATGGCTACACCTTC
TRBD1 TRBJ1-4 . TRBV27 CASRYRGLNEKLFF TGTGCCAGCAGGTACAGGGGCCTTAATGAAAAACTGTTTTTT
. TRBJ2-1 . TRBV7-7 CASSSWGESPQNEQFF TGTGCTAGCAGCTCGTGGGGGGAGTCCCCCCAGAATGAGCAGTTCTTC
. TRBJ2-3 . TRBV5-1 CASSLAGAEDTQYF TGCGCCAGCAGCTTGGCTGGGGCAGAAGATACGCAGTATTTT
TRBD1 TRBJ1-1 . TRBV6-1 CASSVGQGVGSGKAFF TGTGCCAGCAGTGTCGGACAGGGTGTCGGGTCGGGGAAAGCTTTCTTT
TRBD1 TRBJ2-2 . TRBV7-9 CASSSWTGEPGELFF TGTGCCAGCAGCTCTTGGACAGGGGAGCCCGGGGAGCTGTTTTTT
. TRBJ2-5 few TRBV27 CASSTGLYLQTQYF TGTGCCAGCAGTACGGGACTTTACCTTCAGACCCAGTACTTC
. TRBJ2-1 . TRBV21-1 CASRRQYNEQFF TGTGCCAGCAGAAGACAGTACAATGAGCAGTTCTTC
. TRBJ1-2 . TRBV6-1 CASSELAGYGYTF TGTGCCAGCAGTGAATTGGCGGGCTATGGCTACACCTTC
. TRBJ2-7 . TRBV19 CASSITGFYEQYF TGTGCCAGTAGTATTACAGGGTTCTACGAGCAGTACTTC
. TRBJ1-5 . TRBV18 CASSGGTGNQPQHF TGTGCCAGCTCGGGGGGGACTGGCAATCAGCCCCAGCATTTT
. TRBJ2-5 . TRBV2 CASSGVGGPQETQYF TGTGCCAGCAGTGGGGTAGGGGGACCCCAAGAGACCCAGTACTTC
TRBD1 TRBJ2-1 . TRBV29-1 CSVGDRGHHEQFF TGCAGCGTTGGGGACAGGGGGCACCATGAGCAGTTCTTC
. TRBJ1-4 . TRBV9 CASSGSQGPNEKLFF TGTGCCAGCAGCGGGTCCCAGGGGCCTAATGAAAAACTGTTTTTT
. TRBJ1-2 . TRBV27 CASSLSPGLHGYTF TGTGCCAGCAGTTTATCGCCAGGTCTCCATGGCTACACCTTC
. TRBJ1-1 . TRBV6-4 CASSAGNTEAFF TGTGCCAGCAGTGCGGGGAACACTGAAGCTTTCTTT
TRBD1 TRBJ2-7 . TRBV25-1 CATGQGVISYEQYF TGTGCCACAGGACAGGGTGTGATATCCTACGAGCAGTACTTC
TRBD1 TRBJ2-5 . TRBV20-1 CSASWGQGTGTQYF TGCAGTGCTAGTTGGGGACAGGGCACAGGGACCCAGTACTTC